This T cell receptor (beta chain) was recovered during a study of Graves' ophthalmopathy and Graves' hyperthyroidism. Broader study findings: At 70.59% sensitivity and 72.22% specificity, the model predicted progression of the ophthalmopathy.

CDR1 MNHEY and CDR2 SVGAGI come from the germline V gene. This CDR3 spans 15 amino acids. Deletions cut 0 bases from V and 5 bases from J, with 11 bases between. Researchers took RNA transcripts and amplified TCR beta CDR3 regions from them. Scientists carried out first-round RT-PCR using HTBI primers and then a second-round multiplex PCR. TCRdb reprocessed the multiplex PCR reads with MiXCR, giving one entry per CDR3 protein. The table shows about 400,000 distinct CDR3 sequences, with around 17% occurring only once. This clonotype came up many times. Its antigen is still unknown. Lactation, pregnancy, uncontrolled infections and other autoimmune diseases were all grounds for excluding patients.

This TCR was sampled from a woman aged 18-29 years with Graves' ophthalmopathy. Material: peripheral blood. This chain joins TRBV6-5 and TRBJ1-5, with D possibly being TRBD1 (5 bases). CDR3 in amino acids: CASSYSGGSDQPQHF. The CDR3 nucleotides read TGTGCCAGCAGTTACTCGGGGGGGTCGGATCAGCCCCAGCATTTT.